This T cell receptor beta chain was documented in a study of tumor and adjacent non-tumor tissue in lung cancer. RNA was extracted from bulk tissue without any cell sorting. This CDR3 region has 18 residues. The germline gives CDR1 MNHEY, CDR2 SVGEGT. On this clonotype: A junction end diverges from the germline sequence, so it may reflect a read error.

TCRbeta libraries were built with three rounds of nested PCR, modified from ARM-PCR. TCRdb reprocessed the multiplex PCR reads via MiXCR and lists one record per CDR3 protein. There are 120,000 or so distinct CDR3 sequences in the sample; over 75% occur only once, and approximately 22% lies in the top ten. V and J are TRBV6-2 or TRBV6-3 and TRBJ2-7, with 11 bases fitting TRBD2. This sequence originates from a man aged 65 to 85 with non-small cell lung cancer. Sample: lung tumor tissue. The CDR3 loop is CASSFYPSLAGGTYGQYF. DNA for the CDR3: TGTGCCAGCAGTTTCTACCCGAGTCTAGCGGGAGGAACCTACGGGCAGTACTTC.